This T cell receptor beta chain was recorded in a study of blood T cell repertoires in COVID-19. Sequencing used immunoSEQ multiplex PCR; TCRdb keeps in-frame clones, though not all of them. Among roughly 200,000 clones listed, around nine tenths were seen once. Per the germline V gene, CDR1 is SEHNR and CDR2 is FQNEAQ (reference sequence). The CDR3 runs 15 residues. The V and J ends lost 6 bases and 5 bases respectively, with 14 bases between them. The chain links TRBV7-9 to TRBJ1-6; possible D gene TRBD1, 5 bases. The sequence came from a man in his 60s with acute or convalescent COVID-19. Sequencing input: peripheral blood. CDR3 DNA: TGTGCCAGCAGTTCCCCGGGACTCCATAATTCACCCCTCCACTTT. This sequence encodes CASSSPGLHNSPLHF.